The clone carrying this T cell receptor beta chain showed up just a few times. This sample was included in a study of blood T cell repertoires in COVID-19. Study in general: From T cells, B-cell-depleted T cells, or PBMCs came the material, which was cDNA or gDNA.

Germline assignment: CDR1 LNHDA and CDR2 SQIVND (reference sequence). The CDR3 covers 15 residues. V was clipped by 5 bases and J by 8 bases, with 16 bases between them. Authors' processing steps: By means of reference gene primer amplification, nucleated cell counts were estimated. The assay was immunoSEQ multiplex PCR, and TCRdb's table has in-frame clones only and misses some. Clonal size and the V and J genes are those of that table, whereas D and trimming came from the DNA. The table has about 360,000 clones, about 87% seen once. V gene TRBV19 combines with J gene TRBJ1-6; D might be TRBD1 (5 bases). This clonotype was obtained from a human donor in a cohort sampled during active COVID-19. Material: peripheral blood. The CDR3 DNA reads TGTGCCAGTAGTCCCCTGGGCAGGGTAGATTCACCCCTCCACTTT. It yields the protein CASSPLGRVDSPLHF. The variable domain in full, completed from reference TRBV19 and TRBJ1-6, reads DGGITQSPKYLFRKEGQNVTLSCEQNLNHDAMYWYRQDPGQGLRLIYYSQIVNDFQKGDIAEGYSVSREKKESFPLTVTSAQKNPTAFYLCASSPLGRVDSPLHFGNGTRLTVT.